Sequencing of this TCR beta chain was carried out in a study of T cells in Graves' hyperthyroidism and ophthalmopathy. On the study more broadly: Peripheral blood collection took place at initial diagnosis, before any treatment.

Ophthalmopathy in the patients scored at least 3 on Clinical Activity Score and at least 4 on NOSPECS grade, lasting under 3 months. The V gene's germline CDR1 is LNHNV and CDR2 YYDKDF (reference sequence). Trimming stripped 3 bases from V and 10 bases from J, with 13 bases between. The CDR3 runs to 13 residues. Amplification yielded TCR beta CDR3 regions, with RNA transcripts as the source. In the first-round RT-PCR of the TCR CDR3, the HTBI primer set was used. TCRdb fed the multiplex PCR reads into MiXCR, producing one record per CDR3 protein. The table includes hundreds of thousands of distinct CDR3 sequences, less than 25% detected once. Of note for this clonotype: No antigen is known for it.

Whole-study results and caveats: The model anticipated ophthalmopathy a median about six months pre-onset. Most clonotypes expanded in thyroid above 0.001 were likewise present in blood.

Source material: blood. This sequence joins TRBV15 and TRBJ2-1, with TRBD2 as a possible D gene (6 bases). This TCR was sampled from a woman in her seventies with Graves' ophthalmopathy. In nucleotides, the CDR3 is TGTGCCACCAGCAGGCCAGCGGGTTACGAGCAGTTCTTC. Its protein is CATSRPAGYEQFF.